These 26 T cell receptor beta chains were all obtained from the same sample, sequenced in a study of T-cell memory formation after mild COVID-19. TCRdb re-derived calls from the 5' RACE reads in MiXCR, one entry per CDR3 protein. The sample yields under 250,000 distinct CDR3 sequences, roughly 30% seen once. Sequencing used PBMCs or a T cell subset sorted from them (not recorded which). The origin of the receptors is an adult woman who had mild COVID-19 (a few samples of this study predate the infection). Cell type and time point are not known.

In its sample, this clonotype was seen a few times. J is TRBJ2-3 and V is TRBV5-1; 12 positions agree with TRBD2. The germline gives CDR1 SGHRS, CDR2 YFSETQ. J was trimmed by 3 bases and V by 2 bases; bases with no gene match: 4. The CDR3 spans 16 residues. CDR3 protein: CASSFTSGRSTDTQYF. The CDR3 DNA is TGCGCCAGCAGCTTCACTAGCGGGAGGTCAACAGATACGCAGTATTTT.

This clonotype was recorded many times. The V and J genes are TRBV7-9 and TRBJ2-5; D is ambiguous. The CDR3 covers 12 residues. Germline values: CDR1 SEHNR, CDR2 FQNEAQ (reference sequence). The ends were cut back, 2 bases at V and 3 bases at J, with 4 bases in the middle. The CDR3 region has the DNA TGTGCCAGCAGCTTACTGGAAGAGACCCAGTACTTC. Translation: CASSLLEETQYF.

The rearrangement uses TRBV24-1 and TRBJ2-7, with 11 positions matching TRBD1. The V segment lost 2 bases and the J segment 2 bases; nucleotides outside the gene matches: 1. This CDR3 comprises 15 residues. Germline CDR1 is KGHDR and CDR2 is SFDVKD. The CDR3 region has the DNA TGTGCCACCAGTGATTCGGGACAGGGGGCCTACGAGCAGTACTTC. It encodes CATSDSGQGAYEQYF.

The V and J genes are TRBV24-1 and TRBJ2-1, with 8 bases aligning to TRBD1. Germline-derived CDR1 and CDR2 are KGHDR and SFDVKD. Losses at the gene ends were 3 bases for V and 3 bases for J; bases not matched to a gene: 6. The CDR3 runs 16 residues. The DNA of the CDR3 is TGTGCCACCAGTGATCAGACAGGGGAAAACTACAATGAGCAGTTCTTC. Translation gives CATSDQTGENYNEQFF.

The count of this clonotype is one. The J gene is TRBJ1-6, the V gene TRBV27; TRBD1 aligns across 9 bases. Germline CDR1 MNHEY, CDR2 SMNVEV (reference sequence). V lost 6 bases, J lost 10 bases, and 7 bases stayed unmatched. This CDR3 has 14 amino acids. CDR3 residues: CASSSGTGRSPLHF. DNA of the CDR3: TGTGCCAGCAGCTCCGGGACAGGGAGGTCACCCCTCCACTTT.

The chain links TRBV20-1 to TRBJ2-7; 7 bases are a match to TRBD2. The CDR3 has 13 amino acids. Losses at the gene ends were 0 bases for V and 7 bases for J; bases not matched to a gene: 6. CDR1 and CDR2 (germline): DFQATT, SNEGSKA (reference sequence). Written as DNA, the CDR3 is TGCAGTGCTAGAGATCACCAGCGGGGTGAGCAGTACTTC. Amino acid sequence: CSARDHQRGEQYF.

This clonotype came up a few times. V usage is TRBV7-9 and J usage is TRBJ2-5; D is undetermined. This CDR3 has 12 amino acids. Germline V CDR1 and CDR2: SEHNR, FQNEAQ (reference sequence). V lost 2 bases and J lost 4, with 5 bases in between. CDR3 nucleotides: TGTGCCAGCAGCTTAAGGGTAGAGACCCAGTACTTC. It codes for CASSLRVETQYF.

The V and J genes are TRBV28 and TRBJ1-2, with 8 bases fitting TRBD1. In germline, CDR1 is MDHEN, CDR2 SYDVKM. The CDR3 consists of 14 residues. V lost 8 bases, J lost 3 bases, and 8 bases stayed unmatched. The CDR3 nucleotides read TGTGCCAGCTCAATTACAGGGGGTGACTATGGCTACACCTTC. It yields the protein CASSITGGDYGYTF.

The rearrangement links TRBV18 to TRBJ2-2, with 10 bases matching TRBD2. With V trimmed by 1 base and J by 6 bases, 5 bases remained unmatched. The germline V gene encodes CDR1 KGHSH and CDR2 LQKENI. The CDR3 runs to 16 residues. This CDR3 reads CASSPRSSGSAGELFF. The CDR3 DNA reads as TGTGCCAGCTCACCACGGTCTAGCGGGAGTGCCGGGGAGCTGTTTTTT.

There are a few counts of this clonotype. The DNA of the CDR3 is TGCAGTGCTCAGCGTCCGGGACTAAAGGAGACCCAGTACTTC. Protein sequence: CSAQRPGLKETQYF. This chain uses TRBV20-1 with TRBJ2-5, with 7 bases fitting TRBD2. J lost 5 bases, V lost 5 bases, and 11 bases had no gene match. The CDR3 length is 14 residues. CDR1 is DFQATT and CDR2 is SNEGSKA in the germline V gene (reference sequence).

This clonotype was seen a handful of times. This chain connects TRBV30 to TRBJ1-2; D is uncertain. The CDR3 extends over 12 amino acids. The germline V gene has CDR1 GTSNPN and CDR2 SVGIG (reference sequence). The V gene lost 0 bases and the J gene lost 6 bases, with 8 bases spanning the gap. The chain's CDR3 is CAWSVGNHGYTF. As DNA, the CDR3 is TGTGCCTGGAGTGTGGGAAACCATGGCTACACCTTC.

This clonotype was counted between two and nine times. As DNA, the CDR3 is TGTGCCAGCAGCCACTCGACTAGCGGGAGGTCTCGGGATACGCAGTATTTT. It is translated as CASSHSTSGRSRDTQYF. The gene calls are TRBV4-2 and TRBJ2-3; 13 nucleotides line up with TRBD2. The J segment lost 6 bases and the V segment lost 3 bases, leaving 9 bases of the junction unmatched. The germline gives CDR1 LGHNA, CDR2 YNFKEQ. The CDR3 is 17 amino acids.

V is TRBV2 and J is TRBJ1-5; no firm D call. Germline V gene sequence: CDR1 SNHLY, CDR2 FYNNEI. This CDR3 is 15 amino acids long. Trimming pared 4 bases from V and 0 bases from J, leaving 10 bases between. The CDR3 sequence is CASSGAGYSNQPQHF. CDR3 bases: TGTGCCAGCAGTGGCGCGGGGTATAGCAATCAGCCCCAGCATTTT.

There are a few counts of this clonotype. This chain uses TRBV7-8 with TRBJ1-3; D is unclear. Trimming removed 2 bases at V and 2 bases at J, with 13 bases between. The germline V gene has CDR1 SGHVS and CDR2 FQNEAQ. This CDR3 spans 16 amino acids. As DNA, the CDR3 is TGTGCCAGCAGCTTAAGAGCGTCGGGGACTGGAAACACCATATATTTT. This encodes CASSLRASGTGNTIYF.

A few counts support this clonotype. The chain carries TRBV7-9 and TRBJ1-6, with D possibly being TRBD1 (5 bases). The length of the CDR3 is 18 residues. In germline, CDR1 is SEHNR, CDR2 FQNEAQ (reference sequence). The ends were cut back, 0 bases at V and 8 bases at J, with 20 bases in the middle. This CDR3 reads CASSLARPGVRADSPLHF. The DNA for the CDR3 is TGTGCCAGCAGCTTAGCCCGGCCCGGGGTCAGGGCAGATTCACCCCTCCACTTT.

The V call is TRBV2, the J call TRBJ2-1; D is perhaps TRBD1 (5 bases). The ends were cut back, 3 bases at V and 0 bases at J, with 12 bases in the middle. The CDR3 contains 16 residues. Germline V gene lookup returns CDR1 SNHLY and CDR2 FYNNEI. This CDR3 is CASSDLVGPSYNEQFF. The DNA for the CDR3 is TGTGCCAGCAGTGACCTCGTGGGGCCCTCCTACAATGAGCAGTTCTTC. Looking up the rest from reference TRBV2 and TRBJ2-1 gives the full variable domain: EPEVTQTPSHQVTQMGQEVILRCVPISNHLYFYWYRQILGQKVEFLVSFYNNEISEKSEIFDDQFSVERPDGSNFTLKIRSTKLEDSAMYFCASSDLVGPSYNEQFFGPGTRLTVL.

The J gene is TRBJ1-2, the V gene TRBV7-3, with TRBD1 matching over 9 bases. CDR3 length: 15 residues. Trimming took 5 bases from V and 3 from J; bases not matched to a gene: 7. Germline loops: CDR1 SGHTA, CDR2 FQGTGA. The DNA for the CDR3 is TGTGCCAGCAGCCCCACGGGACAGGGCGACTATGGCTACACCTTC. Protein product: CASSPTGQGDYGYTF.

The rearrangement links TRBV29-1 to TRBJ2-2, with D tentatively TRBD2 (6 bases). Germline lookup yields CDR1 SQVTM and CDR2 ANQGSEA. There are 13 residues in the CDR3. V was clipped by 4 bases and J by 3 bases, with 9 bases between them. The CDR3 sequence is CSVGKRDTGELFF. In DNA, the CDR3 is TGCAGCGTTGGAAAGCGGGACACCGGGGAGCTGTTTTTT.

CDR3 loop: CASSASGTSGRGEREQYF. The CDR3 DNA reads as TGTGCCAGCAGCGCGTCCGGGACTAGCGGGAGGGGGGAACGCGAGCAGTACTTC. This sequence joins TRBV11-2 and TRBJ2-7; TRBD2 matches 16 bases. J was trimmed by 6 bases and V by 5 bases; bases with no gene match: 13. Germline values: CDR1 SGHAT, CDR2 FQNNGV. The CDR3 length is 18 residues.

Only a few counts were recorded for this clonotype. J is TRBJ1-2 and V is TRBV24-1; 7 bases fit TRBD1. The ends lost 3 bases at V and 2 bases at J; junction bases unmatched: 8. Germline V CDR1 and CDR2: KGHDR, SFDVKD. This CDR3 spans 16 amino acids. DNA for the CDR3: TGTGCCACCAGTGATCGAATAACGACAGGGAACTATGGCTACACCTTC. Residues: CATSDRITTGNYGYTF.

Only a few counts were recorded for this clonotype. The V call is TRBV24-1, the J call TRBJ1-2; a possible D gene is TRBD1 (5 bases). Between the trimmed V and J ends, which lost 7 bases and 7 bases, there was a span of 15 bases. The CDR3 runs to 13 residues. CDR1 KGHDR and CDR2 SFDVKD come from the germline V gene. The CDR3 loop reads CATSREGIPGYTF. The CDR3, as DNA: TGTGCCACCAGCCGCGAGGGGATTCCTGGCTACACCTTC.

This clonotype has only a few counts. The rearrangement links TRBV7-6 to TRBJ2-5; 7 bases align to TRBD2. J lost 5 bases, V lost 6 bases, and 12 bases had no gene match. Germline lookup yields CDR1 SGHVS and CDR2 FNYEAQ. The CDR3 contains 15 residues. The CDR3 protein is CASRDQGGALETQYF. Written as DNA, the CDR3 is TGTGCCAGCAGAGATCAGGGAGGGGCTTTGGAGACCCAGTACTTC.

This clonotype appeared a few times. The CDR3 loop is CATSPRLAGVVYNEQFF. The CDR3, as DNA: TGTGCCACCTCTCCCCGACTAGCGGGAGTGGTTTACAATGAGCAGTTCTTC. The chain joins TRBV24-1 to TRBJ2-1, with 12 bases matching TRBD2. Germline assignment: CDR1 KGHDR and CDR2 SFDVKD. The CDR3 length is 17 residues. V gave up 9 bases and J gave up 4 bases; unmatched junction bases: 12.

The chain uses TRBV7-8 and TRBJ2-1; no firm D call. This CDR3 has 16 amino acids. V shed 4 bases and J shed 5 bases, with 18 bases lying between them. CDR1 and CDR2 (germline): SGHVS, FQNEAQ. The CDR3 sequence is CASSSYLRDSNNEQFF. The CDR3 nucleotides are TGTGCCAGCAGCTCCTACCTAAGAGACTCAAACAATGAGCAGTTCTTC.

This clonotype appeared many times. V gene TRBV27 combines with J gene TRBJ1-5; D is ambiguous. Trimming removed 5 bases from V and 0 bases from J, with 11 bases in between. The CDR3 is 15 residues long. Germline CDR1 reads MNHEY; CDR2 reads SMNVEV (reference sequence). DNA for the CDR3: TGTGCCAGCAGTCTGGCCGGATATAGCAATCAGCCCCAGCATTTT. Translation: CASSLAGYSNQPQHF.

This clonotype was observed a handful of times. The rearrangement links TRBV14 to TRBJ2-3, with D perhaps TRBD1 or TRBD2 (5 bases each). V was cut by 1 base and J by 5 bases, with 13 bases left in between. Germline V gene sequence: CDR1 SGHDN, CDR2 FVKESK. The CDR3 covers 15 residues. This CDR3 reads CASSQGGEFGDTQYF. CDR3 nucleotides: TGTGCCAGCAGCCAAGGAGGGGAGTTTGGAGATACGCAGTATTTT.